This is a list of T cell receptor beta chains from one sample in a study of blood T cells in healthy people across ages. Each CDR3 protein gets one entry after TCRdb re-called the 5' RACE reads with MiXCR. The data contain 550,000 to 600,000 distinct CDR3 sequences, 45% to 55% of them seen just once; the ten biggest clones take up about 26%. The sample taken for sequencing was blood. The receptor set was obtained from an elderly man in good health. Both conserved end residues are part of each CDR3. The order of the fields is clone size, J gene, V gene, D gene, CDR3 protein, CDR3 DNA. D genes are given only for firm matches. The listing skips clone size in some rows; elsewhere it reads once, few, many or a size class.

clone_size: few
j_call: TRBJ2-3
v_call: TRBV7-9
d_call: TRBD1
cdr3_aa: CASSDSRDRATDTQYF
cdr3_nt: TGTGCCAGCAGCGATAGCCGGGACAGGGCAACAGATACGCAGTATTTT

clone_size: NA
j_call: TRBJ2-1
v_call: TRBV10-3
d_call: TRBD2
cdr3_aa: CASHMAGGEEQFF
cdr3_nt: TGTGCCTCCCATATGGCGGGAGGGGAAGAGCAGTTCTTC

clone_size: NA
j_call: TRBJ2-7
v_call: TRBV11-2
d_call: NA
cdr3_aa: CVSSLEGHSYEQYF
cdr3_nt: TGTGTCAGCAGCTTAGAGGGCCATTCCTACGAGCAGTACTTC

clone_size: NA
j_call: TRBJ2-1
v_call: TRBV5-1
d_call: NA
cdr3_aa: CASSLGDSPQRNEQFF
cdr3_nt: TGCGCCAGCAGCTTGGGCGACAGTCCTCAACGCAATGAGCAGTTCTTC

clone_size: NA
j_call: TRBJ2-7
v_call: TRBV28
d_call: TRBD1
cdr3_aa: CASSFTGVHEQYF
cdr3_nt: TGTGCCAGCAGTTTTACAGGGGTCCACGAGCAGTACTTC

clone_size: many
j_call: TRBJ2-6
v_call: TRBV6-5
d_call: TRBD1
cdr3_aa: CASSYRTGKSSGANVLTF
cdr3_nt: TGTGCCAGCAGTTATCGGACAGGGAAAAGCTCTGGGGCCAACGTCCTGACTTTC

clone_size: NA
j_call: TRBJ2-3
v_call: TRBV10-1
d_call: NA
cdr3_aa: CASSESGHYKGDTQYF
cdr3_nt: TGCGCCAGCAGTGAGTCTGGTCACTACAAGGGAGATACGCAGTATTTT

clone_size: NA
j_call: TRBJ1-5
v_call: TRBV20-1
d_call: NA
cdr3_aa: CSASVPSGGRNQPQHF
cdr3_nt: TGCAGTGCTTCGGTCCCTTCGGGGGGACGCAATCAGCCCCAGCATTTT

clone_size: NA
j_call: TRBJ1-5
v_call: TRBV7-8
d_call: TRBD1
cdr3_aa: CASSRQGAVQPQHF
cdr3_nt: TGTGCCAGCAGCAGACAGGGGGCGGTTCAGCCCCAGCATTTT

clone_size: NA
j_call: TRBJ2-5
v_call: TRBV20-1
d_call: NA
cdr3_aa: CSARAGNQETQYF
cdr3_nt: TGCAGTGCTAGGGCCGGGAACCAAGAGACCCAGTACTTC

clone_size: NA
j_call: TRBJ2-2
v_call: TRBV7-9
d_call: TRBD1
cdr3_aa: CASHRGLWTGELFF
cdr3_nt: TGTGCCAGCCACAGGGGGCTTTGGACCGGGGAGCTGTTTTTT

clone_size: NA
j_call: TRBJ1-1
v_call: TRBV29-1
d_call: TRBD1
cdr3_aa: CSGGQGGTEAFF
cdr3_nt: TGCAGCGGGGGACAGGGAGGCACTGAAGCTTTCTTT